The next 5 T cell receptor beta chains were all read from a single sample in a study of CD8+ T cells in alopecia areata. The authors extracted RNA and reverse transcribed it into cDNA as the sequencing template. The method was immunoSEQ multiplex PCR; TCRdb's version includes in-frame clones alone and lacks a portion of them. The sample carries about 120,000 clones, around two fifths recorded once. Sequencing used CD4+ T cells sorted from blood. Source of these receptors: a human donor with alopecia areata.

This clone was observed a single time. The chain employs TRBV4-1 and TRBJ2-7, with a weak D call TRBD1 (5 bases). There are 14 residues in the CDR3. Germline V CDR1 and CDR2: MGHRA, YSYEKL. The V gene lost 4 bases and the J gene lost 0 bases, with 10 bases spanning the gap. Here the CDR3 DNA reads TGCGCCAGCAGCCCTCTGGGGCACTCCTACGAGCAGTACTTC. Protein product: CASSPLGHSYEQYF.

This clone was observed a few times. The chain joins TRBV28 to TRBJ2-7, with 11 positions matching TRBD2. CDR1 is MDHEN, CDR2 SYDVKM, per germline. The CDR3 loop spans 15 amino acids. Trimming cost V 7 bases and J 0 bases; bases outside gene matches: 5. As DNA, the CDR3 is TGTGCCAGCAACAAGGGGACTAGCGGCTCCTACGAGCAGTACTTC. Amino acids: CASNKGTSGSYEQYF.

This chain connects TRBV7-3 to TRBJ2-5, with D unresolved. In germline, CDR1 is SGHTA, CDR2 FQGTGA. This CDR3 region has 13 residues. The germline V and J ends were trimmed by 2 bases and 0 bases, with 4 bases remaining between them. In DNA, the CDR3 is TGTGCCAGCAGCTTAGTGTACCAAGAGACCCAGTACTTC. As protein: CASSLVYQETQYF.

The chain has TRBV11-2 and TRBJ2-5; D is unclear. The CDR3 loop spans 13 amino acids. Germline V gene data show CDR1 as SGHAT and CDR2 as FQNNGV. Trimming stripped 0 bases from V and 1 base from J, with 3 bases between. This CDR3 reads CASSLEPQETQYF. The CDR3 nucleotides read TGTGCCAGCAGCTTAGAACCCCAAGAGACCCAGTACTTC.

This clone has a handful of counts. The gene calls are TRBV27 and TRBJ2-7; 12 nucleotides agree with TRBD2. CDR1 is MNHEY and CDR2 is SMNVEV in the germline V gene (reference sequence). J gave up 4 bases and V 3 bases, and 4 bases lay outside the gene matches. CDR3 length equals 15 residues. In nucleotides, the CDR3 is TGTGCCAGCAGTTTCGGGACTAGCGGGCTGTACGAGCAGTACTTC. As protein: CASSFGTSGLYEQYF.